The TCR beta chain described here comes from a study of T cell responses to AZD1222 COVID-19 vaccine. The table lists this clone with a count of one. Germline V gene sequence: CDR1 SGHAT, CDR2 FQNNGV. The CDR3 contains 15 residues. J gave up 10 bases and V 5 bases, and 13 bases lay outside the gene matches. The repertoire was sequenced with immunoSEQ multiplex PCR; TCRdb's copy has only in-frame clones and lacks some. This sample has around 120,000 clones, with 75% to 85% found just once. The chain combines TRBV11-2 with TRBJ1-5; 8 bases fit TRBD1. The sequencing here drew on peripheral blood, taken 28 days after the second AZD1222 dose. This TCR was sampled from an adult who received the AZD1222 COVID-19 vaccine. The CDR3 is CASSPTGTGISPQHF. The CDR3 DNA follows: TGTGCCAGCAGCCCCACCGGGACAGGTATAAGTCCCCAGCATTTT. The full variable domain, completed using reference TRBV11-2 and TRBJ1-5, is EAGVAQSPRYKIIEKRQSVAFWCNPISGHATLYWYQQILGQGPKLLIQFQNNGVVDDSQLPKDRFSAERLKGVDSTLKIQPAKLEDSAVYLCASSPTGTGISPQHFGDGTRLSIL.